The source of this T cell receptor beta chain is a study of regulatory T cells in long-lasting Graves disease. HTBI primers from iRepertoire and Arm-PCR of CDR3 regions yielded the TCR beta libraries. TCRdb passed the multiplex PCR reads through MiXCR, listing each CDR3 protein once. The top ten hold about 6.6% of the sample, which has around 450,000 distinct CDR3 sequences, roughly a fifth seen once. Ten or more counts support this clonotype. Its target is not known. The study's findings and limits: Examination was confined to peripheral blood, excluding thyroid tissue. Persistent disease exhibited a predilection for TRBV28, TRBJ1-2 and TRBJ2-5.

This CDR3 has 15 residues. The V end was cut by 5 bases, the J end by 3 bases, with 14 bases between. The germline CDR1 and CDR2 sequences are MDHEN and SYDVKM. Time point specified: persistent/refractory GD, antithyroid drugs over 5 years with positive TRAb. RNA extracted from PBMCs served as the sequencing template. From an endocrinology department in Xi'an, China, came the patients. Collection of peripheral blood (about 10 milliliters) was done using EDTA tubes. The V gene is TRBV28, the J gene TRBJ1-3; D remains ambiguous. The sequence derives from a female donor with Graves disease. The sequencing used peripheral blood mononuclear cells (PBMCs), collected when the disease was refractory, from a patient treated with antithyroid drugs. CDR3 sequence (DNA): TGTGCCAGCAGTCAGGAATCGGGAGATGGAAACACCATATATTTT. The encoded protein is CASSQESGDGNTIYF.